The clone carrying this TCR beta chain was counted only a few times. Antigen specificity is unknown. Per germline, CDR1 MNHEY and CDR2 SMNVEV (reference sequence). V shed 3 bases and J shed 4 bases, with 10 bases lying between them. This CDR3 comprises 15 residues. The entry originates in a study of T cells after yellow fever vaccination. The overall study: Fractions of limited cellularity were prepared by means of SMART-Seq v4 Ultra Low Input.

A process of 5'RACE template switching, which added a universal primer site and UMIs, was used to make TCR cDNA. TCRdb independently ran MiXCR on the 5' RACE reads; one entry per CDR3 protein. Counted here are 110,000 to 150,000 distinct CDR3 sequences, about 7% occurring once; the ten biggest clones make up approximately 0.67%. Whole-study findings and limits: Boosting was followed by the reappearance of most primary-vaccination clones (just under 98% CD4, about 88% CD8).

The rearrangement joins TRBV27 to TRBJ2-6; unclear D gene. The receptor was isolated from a man aged 25-45 years who received the YFV17D yellow fever vaccine. The source was CD4+ T cells sorted from PBMCs, collected 10 days after the yellow fever booster vaccination. CDR3 loop: CASSLDGRGANVLTF. The CDR3, as DNA: TGTGCCAGCAGTTTGGACGGACGAGGGGCCAACGTCCTGACTTTC.